This entry describes one TCR beta chain. These data come from a study of blood T cell repertoires in COVID-19. The V gene's germline CDR1 is MDHEN and CDR2 SYDVKM. The CDR3 runs to 13 residues. V was pared by 10 bases and J by 1 base, with 5 bases of the junction left unmatched. TCRdb keeps only in-frame clones here, not all; method: immunoSEQ multiplex PCR. The repertoire consists of 150,000 to 200,000 clones, with roughly nine tenths occurring once and the leading ten covering roughly 2%. The sequencing sample was made of peripheral blood. The receptor's source is a man younger than 30 who had recovered from COVID-19. The chain couples TRBV28 to TRBJ1-1, with TRBD1 matching over 8 bases. Here the CDR3 reads CATRGHPNTEAFF. The CDR3 DNA reads as TGTGCCACCAGGGGGCACCCGAACACTGAAGCTTTCTTT.